Listed below are T cell receptor beta chains from one sample, sequenced in a study of identical twins. TCRdb fed the 5' RACE reads into MiXCR, producing one record per CDR3 protein. This table holds 500,000 to 650,000 distinct CDR3 sequences, around 7.5% found once. These records were also assigned to another study, of yellow fever vaccine responses in identical twins.

Sequences were obtained from PBMCs. These receptors were taken from a woman younger than 35 in good health. Each CDR3 is given with its conserved first and last residue. D genes are given only for firm matches. For some rows the clone size is stated as once, few or many, or as a class when expanded; others skip it.

abundance	j_gene	v_gene	d_gene	CDR3nt	CDR3aa
many	TRBJ2-3	TRBV10-3	NA	TGTGCCATCAGTCCAACAGGGCCCAATACGCAGTATTTT	CAISPTGPNTQYF
many	TRBJ1-1	TRBV6-5	TRBD1	TGTGCCAGCAGTTACTTTTCCCCCGGGACAGCTGAAGCTTTCTTT	CASSYFSPGTAEAFF
NA	TRBJ2-5	TRBV3-1	TRBD2	TGTGCCAGCAGCCAAGGAAAGACTAGCGGGAGACGAGAGACCCAGTACTTC	CASSQGKTSGRRETQYF
few	TRBJ2-2	TRBV3-1	TRBD2	TGTGCCAGCAGCCAAGAGGGGACTACCACCGGGGAGCTGTTTTTT	CASSQEGTTTGELFF
many	TRBJ2-1	TRBV9	NA	TGTGCCAGCAGCGTCCAAGCAGGTCGCAATGAGCAGTTCTTC	CASSVQAGRNEQFF
NA	TRBJ2-1	TRBV2	NA	TGTGCCATCGACTCCACCTACAATGAGCAGTTCTTC	CAIDSTYNEQFF
NA	TRBJ2-5	TRBV3-1	TRBD2	TGTGCCAGCAGCCAAAGGGGAAGGCGGGAGGGCCTTTTTGAGACCCAGTACTTC	CASSQRGRREGLFETQYF
few	TRBJ2-1	TRBV5-1	TRBD1	TGCGCCTCTGGGACAGGAGAATACAATGAGCAGTTCTTC	CASGTGEYNEQFF
NA	TRBJ2-3	TRBV10-3	NA	TGTGCCATCGGGGACCCAGATACGCAGTATTTT	CAIGDPDTQYF
few	TRBJ2-7	TRBV7-8	NA	TGTGCCAGCAGCTTAGCCCCATCGATAAGCGGCGAGCAGTACTTC	CASSLAPSISGEQYF
few	TRBJ2-1	TRBV11-2	NA	TGTGCCAGCAGCTTAGTTAGGTCGGCACTGAGGGGGGATGAGCAGTTCTTC	CASSLVRSALRGDEQFF
few	TRBJ2-5	TRBV5-1	NA	TGCGCCAGCAGCCCGCAGACGGAAGAGACCCAGTACTTC	CASSPQTEETQYF
many	TRBJ2-1	TRBV4-1	NA	TGCGCCAGCAGCCAAGTCGGAAGGGTATCCTACAATGAGCAGTTCTTC	CASSQVGRVSYNEQFF
NA	TRBJ1-5	TRBV12-3/TRBV12-4	NA	TGTGCCAGCAGCCCCGGGGACGGGCCTAATCAGCCCCAGCATTTT	CASSPGDGPNQPQHF
many	TRBJ2-2	TRBV12-3/TRBV12-4	NA	TGTGCCAGCAGTTTATTTCGCCAGACCGGGGAGCTGTTTTTT	CASSLFRQTGELFF
many	TRBJ1-1	TRBV27	TRBD1	TGTGCCAGCAGCACCGGGACAGGGGCGCGTGACACTGAAGCTTTCTTT	CASSTGTGARDTEAFF
NA	TRBJ2-3	TRBV5-6	TRBD2	TGTGCCAGCAGCCCCCCAGGGAATAGCGGGAGTTTCACGCAGTATTTT	CASSPPGNSGSFTQYF
many	TRBJ2-1	TRBV3-1	NA	TGTGCCAGCAGCCAAGCAACAGGTATCAATGAGCAGTTCTTC	CASSQATGINEQFF
few	TRBJ1-2	TRBV6-4	NA	TGTGCCAGCAGTGACATCGGGGTCGGCTACACCTTC	CASSDIGVGYTF
few	TRBJ2-1	TRBV18	NA	TGTGCCAGCTCACGAACGGCTAGCGACCGAGTCCTGGATGAGCAGTTCTTC	CASSRTASDRVLDEQFF
NA	TRBJ2-3	TRBV5-1	TRBD1	TGCGCCAGCAGACCAAGAGGGGGCGCGGGCACAGATACGCAGTATTTT	CASRPRGGAGTDTQYF
many	TRBJ1-1	TRBV14	NA	TGTGCCAGCAGCCAACTCGGGAACACTGAAGCTTTCTTT	CASSQLGNTEAFF
NA	TRBJ2-7	TRBV3-1	TRBD2	TGTGCCAGCAGCCAAGAGTCAGCGGGAGGGCGAGAGCAGTACTTC	CASSQESAGGREQYF
few	TRBJ1-1	TRBV12-3/TRBV12-4	NA	TGTGCCAGCAGTCAAAAGCCATCCCCCTACACTGAAGGTTTCTTT	CASSQKPSPYTEGFF
NA	TRBJ2-7	TRBV9	TRBD2	TGTGCCAGCAGCGTAGGAGGACTAGAGTTCGACGAGCAGTACTTC	CASSVGGLEFDEQYF
many	TRBJ2-2	TRBV24-1	NA	TGTGCCACCAGTGATTTGTTGGGGAACACCGGGGAGCTGTTTTTT	CATSDLLGNTGELFF
NA	TRBJ2-5	TRBV11-3	NA	TGTGCCAGCAGCCTTATCTGCGGGGCCTTGGAGACCCAGTACTTC	CASSLICGALETQYF
NA	TRBJ2-1	TRBV5-1	NA	TGCGCCAGCAGCTTGGTCCCTCCACTAGCCCAAGGAAATGAGCAGTTCTTC	CASSLVPPLAQGNEQFF
many	TRBJ2-1	TRBV4-2	TRBD2	TGTGCCAGCAGCCAAGATTTGCTATTTAGCGGGGAGGGGTACAATGAGCAGTTCTTC	CASSQDLLFSGEGYNEQFF
NA	TRBJ2-1	TRBV7-7	NA	TGTGCCAGCAGCTCCTCTCCTAGCTCCTACAATGAGCAGTTCTTC	CASSSSPSSYNEQFF